What follows are 8 T cell receptor beta chains derived from one specimen sequenced in a study of blood T cell repertoires in COVID-19 (dated by TCRdb to the early 2020s). The library was produced with the immunoSEQ multiplex PCR assay. What TCRdb holds here is the immuneACCESS table cut down to in-frame rearrangements. Part of the clones is not present; checked against another copy, under half of the missing clones reflect an unresolved V gene, and the others are unexplained. The sample includes fewer than 200,000 clones, with approximately 85% observed a single time. The top ten clones comprise approximately 9.4% of the sample. Input material: PBMCs or T cells enriched from blood (not recorded which). The receptors come from a woman aged 18 to 35 who had recovered from COVID-19.

The rearrangement joins TRBV4-1 to TRBJ2-2, with TRBD1 as a possible D gene (6 bases). V lost 4 bases to trimming and J lost 7 bases, with 13 bases between them. This CDR3 comprises 14 residues. Germline V gene data show CDR1 as MGHRA and CDR2 as YSYEKL. CDR3 bases: TGCGCCAGCAGCCGGGGGCCGGCTGGCGGGGAGCTGTTTTTT. Its translation is CASSRGPAGGELFF.

The chain recombines TRBV5-4 with TRBJ1-2, with 7 bases identical to TRBD1. CDR1 is SGHNT and CDR2 is YYREEE in the germline V gene (reference sequence). Trimming removed 1 base from V and 5 bases from J; junction bases left unmatched: 5. The CDR3 has 14 amino acids. CDR3 DNA: TGTGCCAGCAGCTTGACAGGGGCCGAATATGGCTACACCTTC. Protein: CASSLTGAEYGYTF.

The CDR3: CASSPTGVEQYF. In nucleotides, the CDR3 is TGTGCCAGCAGCCCCACAGGGGTCGAGCAGTACTTC. The rearrangement links TRBV7-2 to TRBJ2-7; the match to TRBD1 covers 7 bases. The V gene end was trimmed by 5 bases and the J gene end by 6 bases; junction bases not matched to a gene: 4. The CDR3 extends over 12 amino acids. Germline V lookup: CDR1 SGHTA, CDR2 FQGNSA.

The genes are TRBV7-9 and TRBJ2-1, with 8 bases matching TRBD1. CDR1 is SEHNR, CDR2 FQNEAQ, per germline (reference sequence). After removal of 5 bases from V and 4 bases from J, the junction contained 7 bases not matched to a gene. This CDR3 comprises 15 residues. The CDR3 DNA reads as TGTGCCAGCAGCGGTGGGACAGGATTATACAATGAGCAGTTCTTC. It translates to CASSGGTGLYNEQFF.

This clone was seen only once. This chain connects TRBV29-1 to TRBJ2-7; D may be TRBD2 (5 bases). V lost 7 bases and J 0 bases, leaving 10 bases between the germline ends. The CDR3 runs 12 residues. Germline lookup yields CDR1 SQVTM and CDR2 ANQGSEA. The CDR3 DNA sequence: TGCAGCGCCTCGGACTCCTCCTACGAGCAGTACTTC. It encodes CSASDSSYEQYF.

The chain employs TRBV29-1 and TRBJ2-3; possibly TRBD2 for D (6 bases). V was pared by 6 bases and J by 9 bases, with 19 bases between. Germline loops: CDR1 SQVTM, CDR2 ANQGSEA. CDR3 size: 13 residues. CDR3 in amino acids: CSVGRTTGDTQYF. The CDR3 nucleotides read TGCAGCGTGGGGAGGACTACTGGAGACACGCAGTATTTT.

The CDR3 loop reads CATSEGGQLLFF. In DNA, the CDR3 is TGTGCCACCAGTGAGGGGGGGCAGTTACTGTTTTTT. This chain uses TRBV24-1 with TRBJ1-4, with a possible D match to TRBD1 (6 bases). Germline V CDR1 and CDR2: KGHDR, SFDVKD. This CDR3 comprises 12 residues. V gave up 4 bases and J gave up 13 bases, with 12 bases separating them.

The chain has TRBV19 and TRBJ1-5; no clear D. Per germline, CDR1 LNHDA and CDR2 SQIVND (reference sequence). V shed 8 bases and J shed 0 bases, with 14 bases lying between them. This CDR3 region has 15 residues. CDR3 residues: CASLKTGNSNQPQHF. The CDR3 DNA sequence: TGTGCCAGTCTAAAGACGGGAAATAGCAATCAGCCCCAGCATTTT. The full variable domain, in which reference TRBV19 and TRBJ1-5 provide the parts outside the CDR3, is DGGITQSPKYLFRKEGQNVTLSCEQNLNHDAMYWYRQDPGQGLRLIYYSQIVNDFQKGDIAEGYSVSREKKESFPLTVTSAQKNPTAFYLCASLKTGNSNQPQHFGDGTRLSIL.